Each of the 11 T cell receptor beta chains below was sequenced from the same sample in a study of OX40 agonist ivuxolimab in advanced cancers. The protocol was immunoSEQ multiplex PCR, while the TCRdb copy is restricted to in-frame clones and leaves out a portion. The data show 15,000 or so clones, around 80% seen once. This specimen was CD4+ or CD8+ T cells sorted from blood, taken in a trial of the OX40 agonist ivuxolimab. The receptors were sampled from an adult with an advanced solid tumor such as melanoma, head and neck, liver or kidney cancer.

The chain has TRBV28 and TRBJ1-1; the D is unclear. V lost 3 bases and J 4 bases, leaving 9 bases between the germline ends. Germline V gene lookup returns CDR1 MDHEN and CDR2 SYDVKM. The CDR3 is 13 amino acids. The CDR3 nucleotides are TGTGCCAGCAGTTTGGGTTTTATCACTGAAGCTTTCTTT. It translates to CASSLGFITEAFF.

This clone is medium-sized within its sample. The rearrangement uses TRBV19 and TRBJ1-5; D remains ambiguous. Looked up from germline, CDR1 is LNHDA and CDR2 is SQIVND (reference sequence). This CDR3 has 12 residues. Trimming cost V 3 bases and J 8 bases, with 8 bases left between them. The CDR3 spells CASSMGWEPQHF. In DNA form, the CDR3 reads TGTGCCAGTAGTATGGGTTGGGAGCCCCAGCATTTT. Full variable domain (missing parts from reference TRBV19 and TRBJ1-5): DGGITQSPKYLFRKEGQNVTLSCEQNLNHDAMYWYRQDPGQGLRLIYYSQIVNDFQKGDIAEGYSVSREKKESFPLTVTSAQKNPTAFYLCASSMGWEPQHFGDGTRLSIL.

The rearrangement joins TRBV30 to TRBJ2-5; 12 bases agree with TRBD2. Germline values: CDR1 GTSNPN, CDR2 SVGIG (reference sequence). The ends lost 3 bases at V and 4 bases at J; junction bases unmatched: 12. The CDR3 totals 17 residues. The CDR3 region is CAWRTHPLGLAGETQYF. The DNA of the CDR3 is TGTGCCTGGAGAACTCATCCCCTGGGACTAGCGGGAGAGACCCAGTACTTC.

The genes are TRBV19 and TRBJ2-7; 8 nucleotides align to TRBD2. The CDR3 is made up of 14 amino acids. CDR1 is LNHDA, CDR2 SQIVND, per germline (reference sequence). V lost 5 bases to trimming and J lost 6 bases; unmatched junction nucleotides: 9. The CDR3 here is CASSPGLGFPEQYF. CDR3 DNA: TGTGCCAGTAGTCCGGGACTAGGGTTCCCCGAGCAGTACTTC.

By frequency in the sample, this clone is medium-sized. CDR3 region: CASSTPPSDTQYF. Written as DNA, the CDR3 is TGTGCCAGCTCAACCCCCCCCTCAGATACGCAGTATTTT. This rearrangement joins TRBV18 to TRBJ2-3, with unresolved D. In germline, CDR1 is KGHSH, CDR2 LQKENI. V gave up 5 bases and J gave up 4 bases, with 10 bases separating them. This CDR3 comprises 13 residues.

The chain has TRBV28 and TRBJ2-2; no firm D call. Trimming took 5 bases from V and 6 from J, leaving 7 bases between them. The germline V gene has CDR1 MDHEN and CDR2 SYDVKM. This CDR3 has 12 amino acids. CDR3 residues: CASSGLAGELFF. CDR3 nucleotide sequence: TGTGCCAGCAGTGGCCTCGCCGGGGAGCTGTTTTTT.

V gene TRBV29-1 combines with J gene TRBJ1-2, with D possibly matching TRBD1 (5 bases). V gave up 2 bases and J gave up 7 bases, with 14 bases separating them. Germline V gene sequence: CDR1 SQVTM, CDR2 ANQGSEA. The CDR3 has 13 amino acids. The CDR3, as DNA: TGCAGCGTTGAAAGGCAGGGAGATCTTGGCTACACCTTC. This translates into CSVERQGDLGYTF.

In this sample, this clone turned up a few times. The chain carries TRBV19 and TRBJ2-7; no definite D call. The V end lost 2 bases, the J end lost 6 bases, and 5 bases lay between the germline ends. This CDR3 has 11 residues. Germline V gene data show CDR1 as LNHDA and CDR2 as SQIVND (reference sequence). CDR3 in DNA: TGTGCCAGTAGTATAAGTTCCGAGCAGTACTTC. Its protein is CASSISSEQYF. The variable domain in full, with the rest retrieved from reference TRBV19 and TRBJ2-7, is DGGITQSPKYLFRKEGQNVTLSCEQNLNHDAMYWYRQDPGQGLRLIYYSQIVNDFQKGDIAEGYSVSREKKESFPLTVTSAQKNPTAFYLCASSISSEQYFGPGTRLTVT.

This clone was recorded only once. The J gene is TRBJ1-2, the V gene TRBV4-3; D gene uncertain. The ends were cut back, 0 bases at V and 4 bases at J, with 18 bases in the middle. Germline CDR1 is LGHNA and CDR2 is YSLEER. The CDR3 is 17 amino acids. The CDR3 bases are TGCGCCAGCAGCCAAGAGGTCTCGGAGGCTTTCGGCTATGGCTACACCTTC. Encoded protein: CASSQEVSEAFGYGYTF.

The V call is TRBV19, the J call TRBJ2-7; D not resolved. Germline V gene sequence: CDR1 LNHDA, CDR2 SQIVND (reference sequence). This CDR3 contains 13 residues. The ends were cut back, 1 base at V and 3 bases at J, with 7 bases in the middle. The CDR3 sequence: CASSIGVFYEQYF. Written as DNA, the CDR3 is TGTGCCAGTAGTATAGGAGTGTTCTACGAGCAGTACTTC.

The rearrangement uses TRBV27 and TRBJ2-1, with 11 positions matching TRBD2. CDR1 and CDR2 from the germline V gene are MNHEY and SMNVEV (reference sequence). V gave up 5 bases and J gave up 3 bases; unmatched junction bases: 3. This CDR3 has 15 residues. In nucleotides, the CDR3 is TGTGCCAGCAGTCCCGGGACTAGCGGCTACAATGAGCAGTTCTTC. Translation: CASSPGTSGYNEQFF.